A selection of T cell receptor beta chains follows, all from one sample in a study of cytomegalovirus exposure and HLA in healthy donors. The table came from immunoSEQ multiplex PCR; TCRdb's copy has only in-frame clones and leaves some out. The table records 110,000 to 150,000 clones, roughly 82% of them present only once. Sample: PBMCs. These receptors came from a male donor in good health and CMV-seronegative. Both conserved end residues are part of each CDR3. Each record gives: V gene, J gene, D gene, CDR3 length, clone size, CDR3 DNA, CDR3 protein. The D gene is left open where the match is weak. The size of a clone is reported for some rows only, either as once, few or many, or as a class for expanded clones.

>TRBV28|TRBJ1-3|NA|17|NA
TGTGCCAGCAGTTTAAATACTAGAAGGTGGAGTGGAAACACCATATATTTT
CASSLNTRRWSGNTIYF
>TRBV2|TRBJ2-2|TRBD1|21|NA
TGTGCCAGCAGTACCTCCCTGACAGGGGACACCGCAGGAGGGGAAGGCGGGGAGCTGTTTTTT
CASSTSLTGDTAGGEGGELFF
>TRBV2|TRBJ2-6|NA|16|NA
TGTGCCAGCAGTGAAGATGGGACAAGCAAGGCCAACGTCCTGACTTTC
CASSEDGTSKANVLTF
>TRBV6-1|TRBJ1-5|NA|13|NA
TGTGCCAGCGAGGTAGGAGTTAATCAGCCCCAGCATTTT
CASEVGVNQPQHF
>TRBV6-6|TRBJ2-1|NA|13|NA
TGTGCCAGCAGTTACGGCTCGATCAATGAGCAGTTCTTC
CASSYGSINEQFF
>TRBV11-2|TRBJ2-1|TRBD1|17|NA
TGTGCCAGCACCGTTAAAGTAGGGGGCTCTTCCTACAATGAGCAGTTCTTC
CASTVKVGGSSYNEQFF
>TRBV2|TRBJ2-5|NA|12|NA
TGTGCCAGCAGTGAACCCGGGGAGACCCAGTACTTC
CASSEPGETQYF
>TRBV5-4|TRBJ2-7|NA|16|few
TGTGCCAGCAGCTTCCTTGGGCGCGGGTACCCATCGAAGCAGTACTTC
CASSFLGRGYPSKQYF
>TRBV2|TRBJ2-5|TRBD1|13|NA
TGTGCCAGCAGTGTGGACAGGGAAGAGACCCAGTACTTC
CASSVDREETQYF
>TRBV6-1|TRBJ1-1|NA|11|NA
TGTGCCAGCAGTGAATTATCTGAAGCTTTCTTT
CASSELSEAFF
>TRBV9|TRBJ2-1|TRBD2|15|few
TGTGCCAGCAGCGTAGAGCCTAGCGGTTACAATGAGCAGTTCTTC
CASSVEPSGYNEQFF
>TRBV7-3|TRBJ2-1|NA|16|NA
TGTGCCAGCAGCAGCCGTCGGGGGACGCGGTACAATGAGCAGTTCTTC
CASSSRRGTRYNEQFF
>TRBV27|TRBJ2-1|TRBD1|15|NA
TGTGCCAGTCGTTCATGGTATGCAGGGGGCAATGAGCAGTTCTTC
CASRSWYAGGNEQFF
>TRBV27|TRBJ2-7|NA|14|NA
TGTGCCAGCAGTTTATCCGGGATCTCCAACGAGCAGTACTTC
CASSLSGISNEQYF
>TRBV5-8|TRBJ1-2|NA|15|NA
TGTGCCAGCAGCTCCGCGGGGTGGAGGAGCTATGGCTACACCTTC
CASSSAGWRSYGYTF
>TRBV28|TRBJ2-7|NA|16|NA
TGTGCCAGCAGTGGGGCCGGGAGCGCGACCTCCTACGAGCAGTACTTC
CASSGAGSATSYEQYF
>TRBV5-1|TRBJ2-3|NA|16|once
TGCGCCAGCAGCTCCTTTCTTGGGGGGGGGCCAGATACGCAGTATTTT
CASSSFLGGGPDTQYF
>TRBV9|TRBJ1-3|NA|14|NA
TGTGCCAGCAGCGTAGGGGGGGGAGGAAACACCATATATTTT
CASSVGGGGNTIYF
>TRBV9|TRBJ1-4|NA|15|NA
TGTGCCAGCAGCGTATCAGGGGCAACTAATGAAAAACTGTTTTTT
CASSVSGATNEKLFF
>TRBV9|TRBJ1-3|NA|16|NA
TGTGCCAGCAGCGTATACGGGGGGAGCTCTGGAAACACCATATATTTT
CASSVYGGSSGNTIYF
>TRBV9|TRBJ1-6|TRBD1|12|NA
TGTGCCAGCAGCGCAGGGGGTTCACCCCTCCACTTT
CASSAGGSPLHF